Presented here are 21 T cell receptor beta chains from one specimen sequenced in a study of human T cells and chemical hapten exposure. Noted time point: patch test 2, 6 weeks after DPC sensitization. The treatment was: therapeutic diphenylcyclopropenone sensitization with weekly scalp DPC. A single record per CDR3 protein comes from TCRdb applying MiXCR to the RACE reads. In the table there are about 40,000 distinct CDR3 sequences, approximately 3.3% of which are singletons. This specimen consisted of whole blood, obtained in connection with sensitization to the hapten diphenylcyclopropenone (DPC). The receptors shown here come from a man in his forties with alopecia areata. Some clones in this sample may be carry-over from other donors' samples.

This clonotype was observed a few times. The chain has TRBV20-1 and TRBJ2-7; 10 nucleotides agree with TRBD2. V shed 0 bases, J shed 3 bases, and the junction held 17 bases outside the gene matches. This CDR3 has 19 amino acids. CDR1 and CDR2 (germline): DFQATT, SNEGSKA (reference sequence). The CDR3 protein is CSARESPDEASGRVYEQYF. As DNA, the CDR3 is TGCAGTGCTAGAGAGTCTCCGGACGAGGCAAGCGGGAGGGTCTACGAGCAGTACTTC.

This clonotype was observed at least ten times. V gene TRBV20-1 combines with J gene TRBJ2-1, with D possibly called TRBD1 or TRBD2 (6 bases each). Trimming took 5 bases from V and 2 from J, leaving 16 bases between them. The CDR3 totals 15 residues. Germline V gene lookup returns CDR1 DFQATT and CDR2 SNEGSKA (reference sequence). The CDR3: CSAQNGGSTYNEQFF. Here the CDR3 DNA reads TGCAGTGCTCAGAACGGGGGCTCTACCTACAATGAGCAGTTCTTC.

This chain links TRBV28 with TRBJ2-3, with D perhaps TRBD2 (5 bases). With 3 bases removed from V and 8 bases from J, the gap between germline ends came to 9 bases. Germline V gene sequence: CDR1 MDHEN, CDR2 SYDVKM. The CDR3 loop spans 12 amino acids. CDR3: CASSLVGSTQYF. CDR3 nucleotide sequence: TGTGCCAGCAGTTTGGTAGGGAGTACGCAGTATTTT.

This clonotype occurred many times. The chain is built from TRBV7-2 and TRBJ2-6; 9 positions agree with TRBD1. The length of the CDR3 is 15 residues. CDR1 and CDR2 from the germline V gene are SGHTA and FQGNSA. Trimming took 3 bases from V and 9 from J; bases not matched to a gene: 6. This chain's CDR3 is CASSLTGGTHNVLTF. CDR3 DNA: TGTGCCAGCAGCTTGACAGGGGGAACCCACAACGTCCTGACTTTC.

This clonotype was counted ten times or more. V gene TRBV19 combines with J gene TRBJ2-7; perhaps TRBD1 as D (6 bases). V dropped 5 bases and J dropped 2 bases, with 10 bases sitting between them. The germline V gene encodes CDR1 LNHDA and CDR2 SQIVND (reference sequence). The CDR3 sequence is 13 residues long. This chain's CDR3 is CASSQDRPYEQYF. The CDR3 DNA reads as TGTGCCAGTAGTCAAGACAGGCCCTACGAGCAGTACTTC.

This chain connects TRBV6-1 to TRBJ1-6; weak D call: TRBD1 (6 bases). The germline V and J ends were trimmed by 3 bases and 3 bases, with 9 bases remaining between them. The CDR3 covers 15 residues. CDR1 is MNHNS and CDR2 is SASEGT in the germline V gene. CDR3 protein: CASSDQGYYNSPLHF. In DNA, the CDR3 is TGTGCCAGCAGTGATCAGGGGTACTATAATTCACCCCTCCACTTT.

This clonotype was observed at least ten times. The chain joins TRBV18 to TRBJ2-5; D is unclear. This CDR3 has 16 amino acids. Trimming took off 0 bases at V and 2 bases at J, with 13 bases between the two ends. Germline V gives CDR1 KGHSH, CDR2 LQKENI. The CDR3 loop reads CASSPPGRVEQETQYF. Here the CDR3 DNA reads TGTGCCAGCTCACCACCGGGCCGCGTAGAGCAAGAGACCCAGTACTTC.

This clonotype showed up many times. This sequence joins TRBV4-2 and TRBJ2-5; D gene unclear. The germline gives CDR1 LGHNA, CDR2 YNFKEQ. Trimming cost V 1 base and J 4 bases, with 13 bases left between them. This CDR3 region has 15 residues. The CDR3: CASSQVAPAGETQYF. The CDR3 DNA reads as TGTGCCAGCAGCCAAGTTGCGCCAGCCGGAGAGACCCAGTACTTC.

At least ten counts were recorded for this clonotype. CDR3 residues: CASSLGLVIYTDTQYF. The CDR3 bases are TGTGCCAGCAGCTTAGGCCTCGTGATCTACACAGATACGCAGTATTTT. This sequence joins TRBV7-2 and TRBJ2-3, with D hard to call. CDR1 SGHTA and CDR2 FQGNSA come from the germline V gene. V was pared by 1 base and J by 2 bases, with 13 bases between. The CDR3 totals 16 residues.

This clonotype was seen ten or more times. J is TRBJ1-2 and V is TRBV7-8, with D tentatively TRBD1 (6 bases). The CDR3 has 14 residues. Trimming shortened V by 4 bases and J by 2 bases, and 11 bases separated the two germline ends. Germline V gene lookup returns CDR1 SGHVS and CDR2 FQNEAQ. CDR3 nucleotide sequence: TGTGCCAGCAGCTCTAGAACAGGGAACTATGGCTACACCTTC. This gives the protein CASSSRTGNYGYTF. Looking up the rest from reference TRBV7-8 and TRBJ1-2 gives the full variable domain: GAGVSQSPRYKVAKRGQDVALRCDPISGHVSLFWYQQALGQGPEFLTYFQNEAQLDKSGLPSDRFFAERPEGSVSTLKIQRTQQEDSAVYLCASSSRTGNYGYTFGSGTRLTVV.

This clonotype was counted at least ten times. V and J are TRBV6-6 and TRBJ1-1; 7 nucleotides align to TRBD1. CDR3 length: 15 amino acids. CDR1 and CDR2 from the germline V gene are MNHNY and SVGAGI (reference sequence). Unmatched junction bases numbered 7, after V lost 0 bases and J lost 6 bases. In nucleotides, the CDR3 is TGTGCCAGCAGTTACTCGGGGGACAGTCCCCCTGAAGCTTTCTTT. Its protein is CASSYSGDSPPEAFF.

This clonotype has ten or more counts. This chain uses TRBV6-2 or TRBV6-3 with TRBJ2-5; D may correspond to TRBD1 or TRBD2 (5 bases each). CDR3 length: 15 residues. Looked up from germline, CDR1 is MNHEY and CDR2 is SVGEGT. Trimming left V 5 bases short and J 2 bases short, with 15 bases between. CDR3 sequence reads: CASSPMTGPQETQYF. Here the CDR3 DNA reads TGTGCCAGCAGTCCAATGACGGGACCACAAGAGACCCAGTACTTC.

This sequence joins TRBV12-3 or TRBV12-4 and TRBJ2-3; the D gene is possibly TRBD2 (5 bases). This CDR3 is built from 21 residues. Trimming pared 3 bases from V and 0 bases from J, leaving 28 bases between. The CDR3 is CASSFRVGSKLGSESTDTQYF. The CDR3 region has the DNA TGTGCCAGCAGTTTTCGGGTTGGGTCAAAGTTGGGTAGCGAAAGCACAGATACGCAGTATTTT.

This clonotype occurred many times. The chain couples TRBV6-1 to TRBJ2-7; 10 nucleotides agree with TRBD1. Germline V lookup: CDR1 MNHNS, CDR2 SASEGT. The CDR3 contains 15 residues. The J segment lost 2 bases and the V segment lost 4 bases, leaving 5 bases of the junction unmatched. CDR3: CASSGGGTGAYEQYF. DNA of the CDR3: TGTGCCAGCAGTGGGGGGGGGACAGGGGCCTACGAGCAGTACTTC.

This clonotype appeared many times. The J gene is TRBJ1-4, the V gene TRBV11-2; possibly TRBD1 for D (6 bases). The germline V and J ends were trimmed by 1 base and 8 bases, with 11 bases remaining between them. The CDR3 covers 14 residues. Germline V gives CDR1 SGHAT, CDR2 FQNNGV. The CDR3 DNA sequence: TGTGCCAGCAGCTTAGGATCAGGGGAAGAAAAACTGTTTTTT. Residues: CASSLGSGEEKLFF. The complete variable domain, with remaining parts taken from reference TRBV11-2 and TRBJ1-4, reads EAGVAQSPRYKIIEKRQSVAFWCNPISGHATLYWYQQILGQGPKLLIQFQNNGVVDDSQLPKDRFSAERLKGVDSTLKIQPAKLEDSAVYLCASSLGSGEEKLFFGSGTQLSVL.

The chain uses TRBV11-2 and TRBJ2-3, with D hard to call. CDR1 and CDR2 (germline): SGHAT, FQNNGV. V lost 1 base to trimming and J lost 2 bases, with 4 bases between them. This CDR3 contains 13 residues. This CDR3 reads CASSLGATDTQYF. For the CDR3, the DNA is TGTGCCAGCAGCTTAGGTGCCACAGATACGCAGTATTTT.

This clonotype was seen at least ten times. The rearrangement joins TRBV28 to TRBJ2-7; a possible D gene is TRBD2 (7 bases). V was clipped by 4 bases and J by 4 bases, with 20 bases between them. The CDR3 spans 16 residues. Per germline, CDR1 MDHEN and CDR2 SYDVKM. CDR3: CASSSPLGGANYEQYF. The CDR3 DNA follows: TGTGCCAGCAGTTCCCCCCTAGGGGGGGCCAATTACGAGCAGTACTTC.

This clonotype was seen many times. The chain is built from TRBV7-2 and TRBJ2-7, with D possibly matching TRBD1 (6 bases). The CDR3 sequence is 15 residues long. Trimming took 3 bases from V and 5 from J, leaving 17 bases between them. Per the germline V gene, CDR1 is SGHTA and CDR2 is FQGNSA. Here the CDR3 reads CASSFAGARGDEQYF. As DNA, the CDR3 is TGTGCCAGCAGCTTCGCAGGGGCCCGAGGGGACGAGCAGTACTTC. Using reference TRBV7-2 and TRBJ2-7 for the parts outside the CDR3, the full variable domain is GAGVSQSPSNKVTEKGKDVELRCDPISGHTALYWYRQSLGQGLEFLIYFQGNSAPDKSGLPSDRFSAERTGGSVSTLTIQRTQQEDSAVYLCASSFAGARGDEQYFGPGTRLTVT.

In this sample, this clonotype turned up many times. The CDR3 bases are TGTGCCAGCAGTTTTTTCCAGGGTAGTCAGCCCCAGCATTTT. This encodes CASSFFQGSQPQHF. This chain connects TRBV28 to TRBJ1-5; D may be TRBD1 (5 bases). This CDR3 is built from 14 residues. Germline V CDR1 and CDR2: MDHEN, SYDVKM. Trimming removed 3 bases from V and 6 bases from J, with 12 bases in between.

This clonotype was seen many times. J is TRBJ2-2 and V is TRBV6-4; D not certain. The germline gives CDR1 MRHNA, CDR2 SNTAGT. V was shortened by 0 bases and J by 3 bases, with 5 bases between the two germline ends. The CDR3 has 14 amino acids. The CDR3 DNA reads TGTGCCAGCAGTGACTCCTCGGACACCGGGGAGCTGTTTTTT. Translating it yields CASSDSSDTGELFF.

In this sample, this clonotype turned up many times. V is TRBV28 and J is TRBJ2-1, with D perhaps matching TRBD2 (7 bases). This CDR3 is built from 16 residues. The ends were cut back, 0 bases at V and 5 bases at J, with 14 bases in the middle. Germline CDR1 reads MDHEN; CDR2 reads SYDVKM. Written as DNA, the CDR3 is TGTGCCAGCAGTTTATGGGGGACTAAGGGGGACAATGAGCAGTTCTTC. Translation gives CASSLWGTKGDNEQFF.